The 30 T cell receptor beta chains reported below all come from one sample, sequenced in a study of cytomegalovirus exposure and HLA in healthy donors. Libraries were prepared by immunoSEQ multiplex PCR; TCRdb keeps only in-frame clonotypes and omits some of them. The profile shows some 50,000 clones, over 90% of them singletons. Sequenced: PBMCs. The receptors derive from a woman between 18 and 30 years old in good health and CMV-seronegative.

This clone came up a few times. V usage is TRBV2 and J usage is TRBJ2-7, with 10 bases matching TRBD1. Germline values: CDR1 SNHLY, CDR2 FYNNEI. Trimming removed 7 bases from V and 5 bases from J; junction bases left unmatched: 23. The CDR3 runs to 19 residues. The CDR3 nucleotides read TGTGCCAGCACAAGATACCCGACGGGACAGGGGTTTTCCCCCCACGAGCAGTACGTC. Encoded protein: CASTRYPTGQGFSPHEQYV.

This chain connects TRBV4-1 to TRBJ2-2; D might be TRBD2 (6 bases). The germline V and J ends were trimmed by 4 bases and 4 bases, with 19 bases remaining between them. Per the germline V gene, CDR1 is MGHRA and CDR2 is YSYEKL. CDR3 length: 17 amino acids. The CDR3 region has the DNA TGCGCCAGCAGCCCTGACGATCGGAGGGTGATCACCGGGGAGCTGTTTTTT. It encodes CASSPDDRRVITGELFF.

The chain employs TRBV28 and TRBJ2-1; 7 bases map to TRBD2. Trimming removed 6 bases from V and 9 bases from J; junction bases left unmatched: 17. CDR1 and CDR2 from the germline V gene are MDHEN and SYDVKM. The CDR3 loop spans 16 amino acids. The CDR3 sequence is CASSTTSAYLESEQFF. The CDR3 bases are TGTGCCAGCAGCACCACTAGCGCCTATCTTGAATCTGAGCAGTTCTTC.

V usage is TRBV19 and J usage is TRBJ2-7, with 9 positions matching TRBD1. The CDR3 runs 14 residues. Germline assignment: CDR1 LNHDA and CDR2 SQIVND (reference sequence). J was trimmed by 3 bases and V by 4 bases; bases with no gene match: 4. The CDR3 here is CASSRQTGGYEQYF. Written as DNA, the CDR3 is TGTGCCAGTAGTAGGCAGACAGGGGGCTACGAGCAGTACTTC.

V gene TRBV5-4 combines with J gene TRBJ2-2; D is perhaps TRBD1 (5 bases). Trimming shortened V by 4 bases and J by 1 base, and 11 bases separated the two germline ends. CDR1 and CDR2 (germline): SGHNT, YYREEE (reference sequence). The CDR3 covers 15 residues. The CDR3 nucleotides are TGTGCCAGCAGCCCTAGGACACTGAACACCGGGGAGCTGTTTTTT. This encodes CASSPRTLNTGELFF.

The chain links TRBV5-1 to TRBJ1-1; 11 bases line up with TRBD1. This CDR3 has 14 residues. Germline V gene lookup returns CDR1 SGHRS and CDR2 YFSETQ. The junction had 3 bases not matched to a gene; V was cut back by 4 bases and J by 4 bases. The CDR3 DNA is TGCGCCAGCAGCGAGGGACAGGGGGTCACTGAAGCTTTCTTT. Residues: CASSEGQGVTEAFF.

The chain recombines TRBV19 with TRBJ1-3; D not certain. Trimming took off 1 base at V and 1 base at J, with 20 bases between the two ends. Germline values: CDR1 LNHDA, CDR2 SQIVND (reference sequence). The CDR3 runs 19 residues. DNA of the CDR3: TGTGCCAGTAGTATAGCGTCCCGTTTACGCGTCTGGTCTGGAAACACCATATATTTT. Encoded protein: CASSIASRLRVWSGNTIYF.

This clone came up once. The genes are TRBV7-9 and TRBJ1-1; the D is unclear. CDR3 size: 13 residues. CDR1 SEHNR and CDR2 FQNEAQ come from the germline V gene (reference sequence). V lost 5 bases and J lost 1, with 8 bases in between. The CDR3 loop reads CASSREGNTEAFF. The CDR3 DNA is TGTGCCAGCAGCCGAGAGGGGAACACTGAAGCTTTCTTT.

The chain carries TRBV6-1 and TRBJ2-3, with unresolved D. V was shortened by 6 bases and J by 4 bases, with 5 bases between the two germline ends. This CDR3 contains 11 residues. CDR1 and CDR2 from the germline V gene are MNHNS and SASEGT. The CDR3 bases are TGTGCCAGCAGCGTTTCAGATACGCAGTATTTT. Protein: CASSVSDTQYF.

The rearrangement joins TRBV4-3 to TRBJ2-3; tentatively, D is TRBD2 (7 bases). V gave up 0 bases and J gave up 5 bases, with 15 bases separating them. This CDR3 comprises 16 residues. In germline, CDR1 is LGHNA, CDR2 YSLEER. The CDR3 loop reads CASSQDTGGAGDTQYF. The CDR3 nucleotides read TGCGCCAGCAGCCAAGATACGGGGGGCGCAGGAGATACGCAGTATTTT.

The CDR3 protein is CASTRDYQETQYF. As DNA, the CDR3 is TGTGCCAGCACCCGAGATTACCAAGAGACCCAGTACTTC. The genes are TRBV5-4 and TRBJ2-5; no clear D. The CDR3 totals 13 residues. V lost 6 bases and J 0 bases, leaving 9 bases between the germline ends. The germline CDR1 and CDR2 sequences are SGHNT and YYREEE (reference sequence).

V usage is TRBV5-1 and J usage is TRBJ1-5; TRBD1 aligns across 8 bases. CDR3 length: 15 residues. V dropped 0 bases and J dropped 6; count of bases not matched to a gene: 5. Looked up from germline, CDR1 is SGHRS and CDR2 is YFSETQ. The CDR3 DNA reads as TGCGCCAGCAGCTTGGGGACAGGGATGGGTCAGCCCCAGCATTTT. Protein: CASSLGTGMGQPQHF.

This clone has more than one count but fewer than ten. This chain links TRBV6-6 with TRBJ2-3; weak D call: TRBD1 (5 bases). V was trimmed by 6 bases and J by 3 bases, leaving 10 bases between them. The CDR3 length is 13 residues. CDR1 and CDR2 from the germline V gene are MNHNY and SVGAGI (reference sequence). This CDR3 reads CASRDPGTDTQYF. DNA of the CDR3: TGTGCCAGCAGAGATCCAGGGACAGATACGCAGTATTTT.

The rearrangement links TRBV9 to TRBJ2-5; D remains unclear. V shed 3 bases and J shed 0 bases, with 9 bases lying between them. The CDR3 is made up of 14 amino acids. Germline-derived CDR1 and CDR2 are SGDLS and YYNGEE. In DNA, the CDR3 is TGTGCCAGCAGCGCGACTTCGTACCAAGAGACCCAGTACTTC. It yields the protein CASSATSYQETQYF.

V gene TRBV5-6 combines with J gene TRBJ1-3, with D perhaps TRBD1 (5 bases). This CDR3 is 13 amino acids long. CDR1 and CDR2 from the germline V gene are SGHDT and YYEEEE. V was shortened by 4 bases and J by 7 bases, with 12 bases between the two germline ends. CDR3 sequence reads: CASSLGQANTIYF. CDR3 coding DNA: TGTGCCAGCAGCCTGGGGCAGGCGAACACCATATATTTT.

This chain links TRBV11-3 with TRBJ1-1; D call uncertain. The CDR3 spans 15 residues. Trimming left V 2 bases short and J 1 base short, with 11 bases between. Per germline, CDR1 SGHNT and CDR2 YENEEA. CDR3 in amino acids: CASSLRSGENTEAFF. Written as DNA, the CDR3 is TGTGCCAGCAGCTTAAGATCTGGAGAGAACACTGAAGCTTTCTTT.

This chain connects TRBV2 to TRBJ1-5; D is uncertain. The germline CDR1 and CDR2 sequences are SNHLY and FYNNEI. CDR3 length: 16 amino acids. V dropped 6 bases and J dropped 6 bases, with 21 bases sitting between them. The CDR3 nucleotides read TGTGCCAGCAGCCCCGTTGGAGGCGGAGGGAGTCAGCCCCAGCATTTT. It specifies CASSPVGGGGSQPQHF.

The chain combines TRBV5-8 with TRBJ2-7, with D maybe TRBD1 (5 bases). Trimming pared 1 base from V and 6 bases from J, leaving 8 bases between. The germline CDR1 and CDR2 sequences are SGHTS and YDEGEE. There are 12 residues in the CDR3. The CDR3 DNA sequence: TGTGCCAGCAGCTTGCTCAGGGTCGAGCAGTACTTC. It specifies CASSLLRVEQYF. Filled out from reference TRBV5-8 and TRBJ2-7, the complete variable domain reads EAGVTQSPTHLIKTRGQQATLRCSPISGHTSVYWYQQALGLGLQFLLWYDEGEERNRGNFPPRFSGRQFPNYSSELNVNALELEDSALYLCASSLLRVEQYFGPGTRLTVT.

This clone was counted a few times. This chain links TRBV6-4 with TRBJ2-3, with TRBD2 matching 8 bases. The V segment lost 0 bases and the J segment 2 bases; nucleotides outside the gene matches: 7. There are 17 residues in the CDR3. Germline V lookup: CDR1 MRHNA, CDR2 SNTAGT. The CDR3 loop reads CASSDSPGGEATDTQYF. The CDR3 nucleotides read TGTGCCAGCAGTGACTCCCCCGGGGGGGAGGCCACAGATACGCAGTATTTT.

CDR3: CASSLFRDRLNTEAFF. For the CDR3, the DNA is TGTGCCAGCAGCTTGTTCAGGGACAGGTTGAACACTGAAGCTTTCTTT. The rearrangement joins TRBV5-6 to TRBJ1-1; 8 bases map to TRBD1. CDR1 is SGHDT, CDR2 YYEEEE, per germline. This CDR3 contains 16 residues. V lost 1 base, J lost 0 bases, and 5 bases stayed unmatched.

V gene TRBV11-2 combines with J gene TRBJ2-1, with 10 bases that match TRBD2. With V trimmed by 3 bases and J by 9 bases, 5 bases remained unmatched. Germline CDR1 reads SGHAT; CDR2 reads FQNNGV. There are 14 residues in the CDR3. CDR3 bases: TGTGCCAGCAGCTTTCTAGCGGGAGATACTGAGCAGTTCTTC. Its protein product is CASSFLAGDTEQFF.

This chain connects TRBV6-6 to TRBJ2-3; TRBD2 matches at 8 bases. Germline trimming cut 4 bases from V and 4 bases from J; bases unmatched to any gene: 7. Looked up from germline, CDR1 is MNHNY and CDR2 is SVGAGI (reference sequence). This CDR3 is 15 amino acids long. The CDR3 DNA reads TGTGCCAGCAGTTCGGTGGCGGGAGGCGCAGATACGCAGTATTTT. Residues: CASSSVAGGADTQYF.

The V call is TRBV7-8, the J call TRBJ1-3; the match to TRBD1 covers 7 bases. V shed 5 bases, J shed 0 bases, and the junction held 7 bases outside the gene matches. Germline CDR1 SGHVS, CDR2 FQNEAQ. The CDR3 runs 16 residues. The CDR3: CASSRFEGASGNTIYF. DNA for the CDR3: TGTGCCAGCAGCCGTTTTGAGGGGGCCTCTGGAAACACCATATATTTT.

The gene calls are TRBV11-3 and TRBJ2-7; TRBD1 matches at 8 bases. The germline gives CDR1 SGHNT, CDR2 YENEEA. After removal of 5 bases from V and 2 bases from J, the junction contained 5 bases not matched to a gene. The CDR3 has 14 amino acids. CDR3 residues: CASSPLTGAYEQYV. Written as DNA, the CDR3 is TGTGCCAGCAGCCCATTGACAGGGGCCTACGAGCAGTACGTC.

V usage is TRBV5-1 and J usage is TRBJ2-3, with 12 bases aligning to TRBD1. Looked up from germline, CDR1 is SGHRS and CDR2 is YFSETQ. This CDR3 has 20 amino acids. J was trimmed by 0 bases and V by 0 bases; bases with no gene match: 11. CDR3: CASSLGDRGPLRSSTDTQYF. In DNA form, the CDR3 reads TGCGCCAGCAGCTTGGGGGACAGGGGGCCCCTCCGGTCTAGCACAGATACGCAGTATTTT.

The V call is TRBV6-5, the J call TRBJ1-2, with 7 bases that match TRBD1. CDR1 MNHEY and CDR2 SVGAGI come from the germline V gene. CDR3 length: 13 residues. Trimming took 4 bases from V and 8 from J; bases not matched to a gene: 7. The CDR3 region has the DNA TGTGCCAGCAGTTCCTACAGGGGTGACGGCTACACCTTC. Protein product: CASSSYRGDGYTF.

The chain uses TRBV4-2 and TRBJ1-1, with 7 positions matching TRBD1. Trimming at V came to 4 bases and at J to 4 bases, leaving 3 bases not matched to a gene. Germline V gene data show CDR1 as LGHNA and CDR2 as YNFKEQ. This CDR3 has 13 residues. The CDR3 sequence: CASSPTGTTEAFF. The CDR3 DNA sequence: TGTGCCAGCAGCCCGACAGGGACCACTGAAGCTTTCTTT.

V usage is TRBV6-1 and J usage is TRBJ2-3; TRBD2 agrees at 8 bases. Germline CDR1 reads MNHNS; CDR2 reads SASEGT. V gave up 4 bases and J gave up 0 bases; unmatched junction bases: 6. CDR3 size: 16 residues. This CDR3 is CASSATSGDSTDTQYF. The CDR3 coding sequence is TGTGCCAGCAGTGCAACTAGCGGCGATAGCACAGATACGCAGTATTTT.

The rearrangement uses TRBV5-6 and TRBJ1-1; 10 positions agree with TRBD1. The V gene end was trimmed by 4 bases and the J gene end by 10 bases; junction bases not matched to a gene: 25. There are 19 residues in the CDR3. The V gene's germline CDR1 is SGHDT and CDR2 YYEEEE. CDR3 loop: CASSRPGQGRFGGFGVAFF. The CDR3, as DNA: TGTGCCAGCAGCAGACCGGGACAGGGGCGGTTTGGCGGTTTTGGGGTAGCTTTCTTT.

This chain joins TRBV6-4 and TRBJ2-1; TRBD2 agrees at 11 bases. The germline CDR1 and CDR2 sequences are MRHNA and SNTAGT. With V trimmed by 5 bases and J by 6 bases, 6 bases remained unmatched. There are 15 residues in the CDR3. The CDR3, as DNA: TGTGCCAGCAGTCAACTAGCGGGAGAGGGCAATGAGCAGTTCTTC. Its protein product is CASSQLAGEGNEQFF.